This paragraph covers one T cell receptor (beta chain) sequence. The antigen is unknown. Treg sorting used a CD4+CD25+CD127-/low gate. The CDR3 sequence is 16 residues long. Germline-derived CDR1 and CDR2 are SGHTA and FQGNSA. V lost 1 base, J lost 2 bases, and 3 bases stayed unmatched. Study-wide points: Tumor-infiltrating Treg TCR alpha and beta sequences overlapped most with tumor naive CD4+ T cells, then blood naive. Larger-cohort validation covered only one TCR beta V-J rearrangement. Tumor memory CD4+ T cell TCR gene usage was found to cluster with blood and lymph node memory CD4+ cells and with lymph node naive CD4+ cells.

Full-length variable regions came from constant-region reverse primers plus semi-nested Nested Universal Primer A PCR. TCRdb ran MiXCR on the 5' RACE reads and lists one entry per CDR3 protein. The table includes around 55,000 distinct CDR3 sequences, around 20% detected once. Sequenced sample: tumor-infiltrating Tregs sorted from the breast tumor. This clonotype was obtained from a female donor with breast cancer. The chain employs TRBV7-2 and TRBJ1-3, with 9 nucleotides matching TRBD1. CDR3 protein: CASSLDRTGAGNTIYF. The CDR3 bases are TGTGCCAGCAGCTTAGATCGGACAGGGGCTGGAAACACCATATATTTT. Variable domain in full (rest from reference TRBV7-2 and TRBJ1-3): GAGVSQSPSNKVTEKGKDVELRCDPISGHTALYWYRQSLGQGLEFLIYFQGNSAPDKSGLPSDRFSAERTGGSVSTLTIQRTQQEDSAVYLCASSLDRTGAGNTIYFGEGSWLTVV.